These 8 T cell receptor beta chains were all obtained from the same sample, sequenced in a study of T cell clusters in autoimmune cytopenias. TRB rearrangements were amplified by touch-down multiplex PCR with mixed TRB-A/B primers. From the multiplex PCR reads, TCRdb lists one entry per CDR3 protein and no DNA. The sample table includes under 15,000 distinct CDR3 sequences. TRB amplification used approximately 250 ng of peripheral blood genomic DNA. Sequenced: peripheral blood. These receptor sequences come from a human donor with an autoimmune cytopenia or autoimmune hepatitis (not recorded which).

V is TRBV5-6 and J is TRBJ2-7. The germline gives CDR1 SGHDT, CDR2 YYEEEE. The CDR3 is 12 amino acids. CDR3 sequence reads: CASSLLNYEQYF.

This chain joins TRBV12-3 or TRBV12-4 and TRBJ2-7. The CDR3 is made up of 11 amino acids. The CDR3 reads CASSLTYEQYF.

V gene TRBV6-6 combines with J gene TRBJ2-2; absent DNA, TCRdb's TRBD1 call cannot be checked. The V gene's germline CDR1 is MNHNY and CDR2 SVGAGI (reference sequence). The CDR3 covers 15 residues. CDR3 in amino acids: CASSFPVQNTGELFF.

V and J are TRBV5-5 and TRBJ1-1; TCRdb reports TRBD1, a call that lacks DNA to check it against. The CDR3 length is 15 residues. The germline gives CDR1 SGHKS, CDR2 YYEKEE (reference sequence). CDR3 residues: CASSPEGHRFTEAFF.

According to its frequency, this clonotype is medium-sized. The V and J genes are TRBV29-1 and TRBJ2-4; as DNA is missing, the TRBD2 call by TCRdb cannot be tested. The CDR3 consists of 12 residues. Germline CDR1 reads SQVTM; CDR2 reads ANQGSEA. CDR3 amino acids: CSVDGGGAVRYF.

According to its frequency, this clonotype is medium-sized. The V and J genes are TRBV29-1 and TRBJ1-4; checking the TCRdb D call of TRBD1 is not possible without DNA. CDR1 is SQVTM, CDR2 ANQGSEA, per germline. The CDR3 consists of 12 residues. CDR3 region: CSVEDQGEKLFF.

The gene calls are TRBV7-6 and TRBJ2-2; TCRdb indicates TRBD2, and absent DNA this call remains unverified. Looked up from germline, CDR1 is SGHVS and CDR2 is FNYEAQ. The length of the CDR3 is 16 residues. The CDR3 sequence is CASSLGTRLNTGELFF.

The chain combines TRBV6-6 with TRBJ2-1; the TCRdb D gene call, TRBD2, has no DNA to confirm it. CDR1 is MNHNY, CDR2 SVGAGI, per germline (reference sequence). The CDR3 sequence is 12 residues long. CDR3 sequence reads: CASSFVSGEQFF.